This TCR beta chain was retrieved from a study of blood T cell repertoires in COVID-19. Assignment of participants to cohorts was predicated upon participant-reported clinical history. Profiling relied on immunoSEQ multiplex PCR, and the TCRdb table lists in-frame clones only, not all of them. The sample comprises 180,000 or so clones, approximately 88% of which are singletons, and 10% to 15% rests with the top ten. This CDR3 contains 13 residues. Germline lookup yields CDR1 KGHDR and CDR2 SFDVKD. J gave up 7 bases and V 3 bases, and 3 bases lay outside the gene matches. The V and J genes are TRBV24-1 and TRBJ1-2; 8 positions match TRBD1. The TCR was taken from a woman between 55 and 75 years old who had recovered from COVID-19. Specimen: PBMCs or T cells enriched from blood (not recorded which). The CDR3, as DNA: TGTGCCACCAGTGATGGACAGGGTAGTGGCTACACCTTC. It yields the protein CATSDGQGSGYTF.